A single sample is the source of the 28 T cell receptor beta chains below, sequenced in a study of PD-1 blockade in mismatch repair-deficient tumors. The protocol was immunoSEQ multiplex PCR, while the TCRdb copy is restricted to in-frame clones and leaves out a portion. The sample lists fewer than 100,000 clones, over 75% occurring once. The specimen was peripheral blood, collected 12 weeks after starting pembrolizumab. The receptors were sampled from an adult with mismatch repair-deficient cancer.

This clone was seen only a few times. The CDR3 here is CASSPGVEGYTF. The DNA of the CDR3 is TGTGCCAGCAGCCCGGGGGTGGAGGGCTACACCTTC. The chain combines TRBV7-9 with TRBJ1-2; tentatively, D is TRBD1 (5 bases). Germline V CDR1 and CDR2: SEHNR, FQNEAQ (reference sequence). The CDR3 consists of 12 residues. V lost 5 bases, J lost 8 bases, and 12 bases lay in between.

This clone occurred once. V usage is TRBV5-6 and J usage is TRBJ1-2; D remains ambiguous. The CDR3 loop spans 11 amino acids. The germline CDR1 and CDR2 sequences are SGHDT and YYEEEE. V was trimmed by 0 bases and J by 7 bases, leaving 4 bases between them. CDR3 protein: CASSLAGGYTF. The CDR3 coding sequence is TGTGCCAGCAGCTTGGCCGGTGGCTACACCTTC.

This sequence joins TRBV7-8 and TRBJ2-1; D unresolved. The CDR3 is 12 amino acids. V was shortened by 1 base and J by 7 bases, with 5 bases between the two germline ends. Germline V gene data show CDR1 as SGHVS and CDR2 as FQNEAQ. The DNA for the CDR3 is TGTGCCAGCAGCTTAGGCTCTAATGAGCAGTTCTTC. Its translation is CASSLGSNEQFF.

CDR3 loop: CATWTGDLTGELFF. Here the CDR3 DNA reads TGCGCCACCTGGACAGGGGATCTCACCGGGGAGCTGTTTTTT. The rearrangement uses TRBV5-1 and TRBJ2-2; 9 nucleotides align to TRBD1. Trimming removed 9 bases from V and 4 bases from J; junction bases left unmatched: 7. The CDR3 extends over 14 amino acids. The germline V gene encodes CDR1 SGHRS and CDR2 YFSETQ.

The chain is built from TRBV7-2 and TRBJ1-1; D not resolved. Germline V gene data show CDR1 as SGHTA and CDR2 as FQGNSA. There are 13 residues in the CDR3. With 5 bases removed from V and 1 base from J, the gap between germline ends came to 8 bases. The CDR3 sequence is CASSRERNTEAFF. The CDR3 bases are TGTGCCAGCAGCCGGGAAAGGAACACTGAAGCTTTCTTT.

The rearrangement uses TRBV10-1 and TRBJ2-1; D unclear. Germline-derived CDR1 and CDR2 are WNHNN and SYGVQD (reference sequence). With 8 bases removed from V and 5 bases from J, the gap between germline ends came to 16 bases. The CDR3 runs 14 residues. CDR3 sequence: CASPPMKDNNEQFF. CDR3 in DNA: TGCGCCAGCCCCCCCATGAAAGACAACAATGAGCAGTTCTTC.

The chain is built from TRBV6-6 and TRBJ2-5; no definite D call. Germline CDR1 MNHNY, CDR2 SVGAGI (reference sequence). Trimming shortened V by 0 bases and J by 2 bases, and 1 base separated the two germline ends. The CDR3 spans 12 residues. The CDR3 sequence: CASSYSQETQYF. DNA of the CDR3: TGTGCCAGCAGTTACTCGCAAGAGACCCAGTACTTC.

This chain joins TRBV7-2 and TRBJ2-1; D not resolved. The germline V gene encodes CDR1 SGHTA and CDR2 FQGNSA. This CDR3 has 12 amino acids. V lost 5 bases and J 12 bases, leaving 14 bases between the germline ends. In nucleotides, the CDR3 is TGTGCCAGCAGCATCGGAACGCCGGGGCAGTTCTTC. It is translated as CASSIGTPGQFF.

The table lists this clone with a few counts. The chain recombines TRBV6-1 with TRBJ1-5; 8 bases map to TRBD1. This CDR3 comprises 15 residues. Germline loops: CDR1 MNHNS, CDR2 SASEGT. The trim removed 8 bases at V and 0 bases at J, leaving 6 bases unmatched. The CDR3 DNA follows: TGTGCCAGCTCCGGACAGGGATATAGCAATCAGCCCCAGCATTTT. Translated, it gives CASSGQGYSNQPQHF.

The rearrangement uses TRBV11-2 and TRBJ1-1; the match to TRBD1 covers 8 bases. Germline CDR1 is SGHAT and CDR2 is FQNNGV. J lost 4 bases, V lost 0 bases, and 1 base had no gene match. The CDR3 is made up of 14 amino acids. CDR3 residues: CASSLDQGATEAFF. DNA for the CDR3: TGTGCCAGCAGCTTAGATCAGGGGGCCACTGAAGCTTTCTTT.

V usage is TRBV5-1 and J usage is TRBJ1-1; no firm D call. Between the trimmed V and J ends, which lost 1 base and 0 bases, there was a span of 19 bases. The germline gives CDR1 SGHRS, CDR2 YFSETQ. The CDR3 extends over 18 amino acids. CDR3 loop: CASSLLVMADSMNTEAFF. The CDR3 region has the DNA TGCGCCAGCAGCTTGCTCGTTATGGCTGACTCTATGAACACTGAAGCTTTCTTT. Using reference TRBV5-1 and TRBJ1-1 for the parts outside the CDR3, the full variable domain is KAGVTQTPRYLIKTRGQQVTLSCSPISGHRSVSWYQQTPGQGLQFLFEYFSETQRNKGNFPGRFSGRQFSNSRSEMNVSTLELGDSALYLCASSLLVMADSMNTEAFFGQGTRLTVV.

The rearrangement uses TRBV11-2 and TRBJ1-3; unclear D gene. V was trimmed by 5 bases and J by 4 bases, leaving 18 bases between them. The CDR3 sequence is 16 residues long. CDR1 SGHAT and CDR2 FQNNGV come from the germline V gene. The CDR3 loop is CASSVVTSGPGNTIYF. The CDR3 nucleotides are TGTGCCAGCAGCGTAGTGACCTCAGGTCCAGGAAACACCATATATTTT.

This chain uses TRBV7-8 with TRBJ2-1, with 8 bases fitting TRBD2. Losses at the gene ends were 5 bases for V and 6 bases for J; bases not matched to a gene: 15. The CDR3 is made up of 17 amino acids. Germline V gene lookup returns CDR1 SGHVS and CDR2 FQNEAQ. In DNA form, the CDR3 reads TGTGCCAGCAGCGCAGACTCGAGGCTAGCGGGTCGCAATGAGCAGTTCTTC. Translation gives CASSADSRLAGRNEQFF.

This chain connects TRBV14 to TRBJ1-1; TRBD1 matches at 7 bases. From germline, CDR1 is SGHDN and CDR2 FVKESK. The CDR3 runs to 18 residues. The J segment lost 1 base and the V segment lost 2 bases, leaving 13 bases of the junction unmatched. This chain's CDR3 is CASSQHSPGQLTNTEAFF. DNA of the CDR3: TGTGCCAGCAGCCAACATTCCCCGGGACAGCTCACGAACACTGAAGCTTTCTTT. Variable domain in full (rest from reference TRBV14 and TRBJ1-1): EAGVTQFPSHSVIEKGQTVTLRCDPISGHDNLYWYRRVMGKEIKFLLHFVKESKQDESGMPNNRFLAERTGGTYSTLKVQPAELEDSGVYFCASSQHSPGQLTNTEAFFGQGTRLTVV.

The rearrangement uses TRBV7-9 and TRBJ2-1, with 9 bases that match TRBD2. Germline CDR1 reads SEHNR; CDR2 reads FQNEAQ (reference sequence). This CDR3 is built from 15 residues. With 6 bases clipped from V and 5 bases from J, the junction kept 8 bases outside the gene matches. CDR3 sequence reads: CASSGFQREDNEQFF. The CDR3 nucleotides are TGTGCCAGCAGTGGTTTCCAGCGGGAGGACAATGAGCAGTTCTTC.

This rearrangement joins TRBV27 to TRBJ2-6; D unresolved. Germline CDR1 reads MNHEY; CDR2 reads SMNVEV (reference sequence). Trimming took off 8 bases at V and 0 bases at J, with 8 bases between the two ends. CDR3 length: 14 residues. This CDR3 reads CASAQSSGANVLTF. In nucleotides, the CDR3 is TGTGCCAGCGCCCAAAGCTCTGGGGCCAACGTCCTGACTTTC.

V gene TRBV5-4 combines with J gene TRBJ2-1; tentatively, D is TRBD1 or TRBD2 (5 bases each). Germline V gene sequence: CDR1 SGHNT, CDR2 YYREEE (reference sequence). The CDR3 totals 15 residues. V shed 1 base and J shed 2 bases, with 10 bases lying between them. DNA of the CDR3: TGTGCCAGCAGCTTGAAGGGGAGCCCCTACAATGAGCAGTTCTTC. Amino acids: CASSLKGSPYNEQFF.

This clone appeared a few times. The chain employs TRBV20-1 and TRBJ1-2; 8 nucleotides line up with TRBD1. The V and J ends lost 6 bases and 7 bases, in that order; junction bases with no gene match: 4. The length of the CDR3 is 11 residues. Germline V gene data show CDR1 as DFQATT and CDR2 as SNEGSKA (reference sequence). This CDR3 is CSARDRPGYTF. The DNA of the CDR3 is TGCAGTGCAAGGGACAGGCCTGGCTACACCTTC.

The chain couples TRBV5-1 to TRBJ1-4, with D tentatively TRBD1 (5 bases). The CDR3 has 17 amino acids. The V end lost 1 base, the J end lost 0 bases, and 13 bases lay between the germline ends. The germline V gene encodes CDR1 SGHRS and CDR2 YFSETQ. CDR3 bases: TGCGCCAGCAGCTTGTTGTGGGGCCCCTCAACTAATGAAAAACTGTTTTTT. As protein: CASSLLWGPSTNEKLFF.

This chain uses TRBV19 with TRBJ1-4; D not resolved. Trimming took off 4 bases at V and 2 bases at J, with 11 bases between the two ends. In germline, CDR1 is LNHDA, CDR2 SQIVND (reference sequence). The CDR3 has 15 residues. The CDR3 sequence is CASSTALTTNEKLFF. The CDR3 bases are TGTGCCAGTAGTACCGCGTTGACGACTAATGAAAAACTGTTTTTT.

V gene TRBV7-6 combines with J gene TRBJ2-1; 7 bases map to TRBD2. Trimming cost V 5 bases and J 5 bases; bases outside gene matches: 12. From germline, CDR1 is SGHVS and CDR2 FNYEAQ. This CDR3 comprises 16 residues. The CDR3: CASSPRALANDNEQFF. Here the CDR3 DNA reads TGTGCCAGCAGCCCCCGCGCACTAGCGAACGACAATGAGCAGTTCTTC.

The rearrangement uses TRBV6-5 and TRBJ2-1, with D maybe TRBD2 (5 bases). The CDR3 is 13 residues long. CDR1 and CDR2 (germline): MNHEY, SVGAGI. The germline V and J ends were trimmed by 2 bases and 10 bases, with 12 bases remaining between them. The CDR3, as DNA: TGTGCCAGCAGTTACGGATCGGGAAGCGAGCAGTTCTTC. Protein sequence: CASSYGSGSEQFF.

The chain employs TRBV28 and TRBJ1-1; D is ambiguous. V lost 2 bases, J lost 5 bases, and 9 bases lay in between. Germline V gives CDR1 MDHEN, CDR2 SYDVKM. The CDR3 has 13 amino acids. DNA of the CDR3: TGTGCCAGCAGTTTAAATGGCCCTACTGAAGCTTTCTTT. Protein sequence: CASSLNGPTEAFF.

The chain joins TRBV5-1 to TRBJ2-5, with 14 bases that match TRBD2. This CDR3 comprises 17 residues. The ends lost 4 bases at V and 4 bases at J; junction bases unmatched: 9. CDR1 is SGHRS and CDR2 is YFSETQ in the germline V gene. The CDR3 loop is CASSVQGTSGSGETQYF. CDR3 bases: TGCGCCAGCAGCGTACAGGGGACTAGCGGGAGTGGAGAGACCCAGTACTTC.

The rearrangement links TRBV29-1 to TRBJ1-1; D remains unclear. The CDR3 spans 14 residues. V was shortened by 0 bases and J by 4 bases, with 12 bases between the two germline ends. Germline V gene data show CDR1 as SQVTM and CDR2 as ANQGSEA. This CDR3 reads CSVEDDGKSTEAFF. DNA for the CDR3: TGCAGCGTTGAAGACGACGGAAAGAGCACTGAAGCTTTCTTT.

The rearrangement links TRBV2 to TRBJ2-3; D is undetermined. V lost 5 bases, J lost 0 bases, and 9 bases lay in between. Germline lookup yields CDR1 SNHLY and CDR2 FYNNEI. This CDR3 has 14 residues. CDR3 region: CASSFRPSTDTQYF. In nucleotides, the CDR3 is TGTGCCAGCAGTTTTAGACCGAGCACAGATACGCAGTATTTT.

The table lists this clone with a few counts. J is TRBJ2-2 and V is TRBV7-8; D perhaps matches TRBD1 (6 bases). V was clipped by 4 bases and J by 8 bases, with 23 bases between them. Germline CDR1 and CDR2: SGHVS and FQNEAQ. The CDR3 runs 17 residues. CDR3 DNA: TGTGCCAGCAGCTCCCAAGAGGGACACCCCAAGGAGGGGGAGCTGTTTTTT. It codes for CASSSQEGHPKEGELFF.

The chain is built from TRBV19 and TRBJ1-1; maybe TRBD1 (5 bases). Deletions cut 4 bases from V and 1 base from J, with 10 bases between. The CDR3 consists of 14 residues. Germline V gives CDR1 LNHDA, CDR2 SQIVND (reference sequence). The CDR3 coding sequence is TGTGCCAGTAGTACCCGGGACGGGAACACTGAAGCTTTCTTT. It is translated as CASSTRDGNTEAFF.